These T cell receptor beta chains were read from a single sample in a study of T cells in Graves' hyperthyroidism and ophthalmopathy. One entry per CDR3 protein, called by TCRdb with MiXCR from the multiplex PCR reads. The sample yields fewer than 900,000 distinct CDR3 sequences, 15% to 20% seen once. Sequenced: blood. These TCRs come from a woman aged 50 to 60 with Graves' hyperthyroidism that later progressed to Graves' ophthalmopathy. CDR3s include the opening cysteine and the closing phenylalanine or tryptophan. Fields, in order: clone size, J gene, V gene, D gene, CDR3 DNA, CDR3 protein. D genes are given only for firm matches. Part of the rows lack a size; the others show once, few, many or a class for expanded clones.

few	TRBJ2-3	TRBV6-1	.	TGTGCCAGCCTAGACACAGATACGCAGTATTTT	CASLDTDTQYF
many	TRBJ2-5	TRBV7-2	TRBD1	TGTGCCAGCAGAGAAACAGGGGGCAAAGAGACCCAGTACTTC	CASRETGGKETQYF
many	TRBJ2-3	TRBV12-3/TRBV12-4	.	TGTGCCAGCAGTTTAGCGCAGGCAGGGGTATGGACAGATACGCAGTATTTT	CASSLAQAGVWTDTQYF
many	TRBJ1-1	TRBV18	TRBD1	TGTGCCAGCTCACCAGGGACAGGGGGCACTGAAGCTTTCTTT	CASSPGTGGTEAFF
.	TRBJ2-2	TRBV10-3	TRBD1	TGTGCCACCTCCGGGACAGGGGGCAACACCGGGGAGCTGTTTTTT	CATSGTGGNTGELFF
.	TRBJ1-1	TRBV9	.	TGTGCCAGCAGCACCCAGGGTGGGATGGGGGGCACTGAAGCTTTCTTT	CASSTQGGMGGTEAFF
.	TRBJ1-1	TRBV20-1	.	TGCAGTGCTAGAGTGGACAGTGAAGCTTTCTTT	CSARVDSEAFF
few	TRBJ1-3	TRBV6-1	.	TGTGCCAGCAGCCTTGGACAAATTGGAAACACCATATATTTT	CASSLGQIGNTIYF
few	TRBJ2-1	TRBV29-1	.	TGCAGCGTATCCCTGGACCACAGCTCCTACAATGAGCAGTTCTTC	CSVSLDHSSYNEQFF
.	TRBJ1-2	TRBV7-9	TRBD1	TGTGCCAGCAGCTTCGCCGGGACAGGGGGTTTAAACTATGGCTACACCTTC	CASSFAGTGGLNYGYTF
few	TRBJ2-2	TRBV10-3	.	TGTGCCATCAGTGAGTGGGGCGGTGCAAACACCGGGGAGCTGTTTTTT	CAISEWGGANTGELFF
.	TRBJ1-1	TRBV10-2	TRBD1	TGCGCCAGCAGTGAGGGGACAGGGCTCTTGACTGAAGCTTTCTTT	CASSEGTGLLTEAFF
many	TRBJ1-1	TRBV27	.	TGTGCCAGCAGCCCGACTTCGAGCTCTGAAGCTTTCTTT	CASSPTSSSEAFF
few	TRBJ2-2	TRBV11-3	.	TGTGCCAGCAGCTTCTCGGGGGCCACCGGGGAGCTGTTTTTT	CASSFSGATGELFF
.	TRBJ2-5	TRBV20-1	.	TGCAGTGCTAGTGGCGTCCCGACTAGAAGTGGGGAGACCCAGTACTTC	CSASGVPTRSGETQYF
many	TRBJ1-6	TRBV2	.	TGTGCCAGCAGGCCTGTAGCAGGTCGCAATTCACCCCTCCACTTT	CASRPVAGRNSPLHF
many	TRBJ2-3	TRBV11-2	TRBD2	TGTGCCAGCAACTTGGGACTAGCGGGAGATACGCAGTATTTT	CASNLGLAGDTQYF
few	TRBJ1-5	TRBV20-1	.	TGCAGTGCTTCTACAGGTTTCAATCAGCCCCAGCATTTT	CSASTGFNQPQHF
many	TRBJ1-5	TRBV28	.	TGTGCCAGCAGTTCAGGGACCCGCCTCTCACGGCCCCAGCATTTT	CASSSGTRLSRPQHF
few	TRBJ2-1	TRBV9	TRBD1	TGTGCCAGCAGCGCCGGACAGGGGAGGGAGCAGTTCTTC	CASSAGQGREQFF
.	TRBJ2-1	TRBV7-9	TRBD2	TGTGCCAGCAGCCCCTGGCTAGCGGGGGGGGATGAGCAGTTCTTC	CASSPWLAGGDEQFF
.	TRBJ2-2	TRBV20-1	TRBD2	TGCAGTGCTAGTTTCGGGGGGGCAGGGGTCGGGGAGCTGTTTTTT	CSASFGGAGVGELFF
many	TRBJ1-1	TRBV10-3	TRBD1	TGTGCCATCAGTGGTTGGGGACAGGGGTCCACTGAAGCTTTCTTT	CAISGWGQGSTEAFF
.	TRBJ1-3	TRBV3-1	.	TGTGCCAGCAGCCTTTTACCCCAAGGGGCCTCACCCTCTGGAAACACCATATATTTT	CASSLLPQGASPSGNTIYF
many	TRBJ2-5	TRBV9	TRBD2	TGTGCCAGCAGCGTAGACGGGGGGAGCCAAGAGACCCAGTACTTC	CASSVDGGSQETQYF
.	TRBJ2-5	TRBV5-1	TRBD2	TGCGCCAGCAGCTTGGGGAGGAGTAGCGGGGGACCGGTTCAAGAGACCCAGTACTTC	CASSLGRSSGGPVQETQYF
many	TRBJ2-3	TRBV3-1	.	TGTGCCAGCAGCCAACAGGGTACAGATACGCAGTATTTT	CASSQQGTDTQYF
few	TRBJ1-2	TRBV20-1	.	TGCAGTGCTAGAGATTCCCTGGGTAACTATGGCTACAACTTC	CSARDSLGNYGYNF
many	TRBJ1-1	TRBV29-1	.	TGCAGCGTTGAGAAACTGAACACTGAAGCTTTCTTT	CSVEKLNTEAFF
few	TRBJ1-4	TRBV4-2	.	TGTGCCAGCAGCCAAGAGTGGACGGACAATGAAAAACTGTTTTTT	CASSQEWTDNEKLFF
.	TRBJ2-1	TRBV3-1	.	TGTGCCAGCAGCCAATCGGGGCCGGTACCCTACAATGAGCAGTTCTTC	CASSQSGPVPYNEQFF
many	TRBJ1-5	TRBV6-6	.	TGTGCCAGCAGTTACTCGGGCATTAGCAATCAGCCCCAGCATTTT	CASSYSGISNQPQHF
.	TRBJ2-1	TRBV5-8	TRBD1	TGTGCCAGCAGCTTGGTGGGGACAGAATACAATGAGCAGTTCTTC	CASSLVGTEYNEQFF
few	TRBJ1-3	TRBV11-2	.	TGTGCCAGCAGCCGCATTACGAGCTCTGGAAACACCATATATTTT	CASSRITSSGNTIYF
.	TRBJ2-5	TRBV4-1	.	TGCGCCAGCAGCCGCGACAATTCGGGGGAGACCCAGTACTTC	CASSRDNSGETQYF
many	TRBJ1-2	TRBV19	.	TGTGCCAGTACCCAAAAACCCAGACAGGACTATGGCTACACCTTC	CASTQKPRQDYGYTF
few	TRBJ2-1	TRBV29-1	.	TGCAGCGTTGAAGGGTATATTGGAGGGGATGAGCAGTTCTTC	CSVEGYIGGDEQFF
many	TRBJ2-5	TRBV18	TRBD2	TGTGCCAGCTCACCACAGTTTAGCGGGCAAGAGACCCAGTACTTC	CASSPQFSGQETQYF
.	TRBJ1-2	TRBV5-1	.	TGCGCCAGCAGCTTCACGAGGGGGGACTATGGCTACACCTTC	CASSFTRGDYGYTF
many	TRBJ1-5	TRBV30	TRBD1	TGTGCCTGGAGTGGGCCAGGGGGCATTCTTCAGCCCCAGCATTTT	CAWSGPGGILQPQHF
few	TRBJ2-7	TRBV10-3	TRBD1	TGTGCCATCAGTGTGGGGACAGGTTCATCCTACGAGCAGTACTTC	CAISVGTGSSYEQYF
.	TRBJ1-3	TRBV5-1	.	TGCGCCAGCAGCTTGGTTGGGGGAGAGAGAAACACCATATATTTT	CASSLVGGERNTIYF
.	TRBJ2-6	TRBV9	.	TGTGCCAGCAGCGTAGGTCTGGTGGGGGCCAACGTCCTGACTTTC	CASSVGLVGANVLTF
.	TRBJ2-7	TRBV20-1	.	TGCAGTGCTGCCCGGACAGTCCCTTACGAGCAGTACTTC	CSAARTVPYEQYF
many	TRBJ1-2	TRBV12-3/TRBV12-4	.	TGTGCCAGCAGTTTCGTAGGCCCCTCTGGCTACACCTTC	CASSFVGPSGYTF
few	TRBJ1-2	TRBV12-5	.	TGTGCTAGTGGTTTCCGGGACGGGGGCTACACCTTC	CASGFRDGGYTF
many	TRBJ2-1	TRBV4-1	.	TGCGCCAGCAGCCAAGATTTCTATCGAGGGAATTATGAGCAGTTCTTC	CASSQDFYRGNYEQFF
.	TRBJ1-3	TRBV6-2/TRBV6-3	.	TGTGCCAGCAGGGGACCTGACCCTGGAAACACCATATATTTT	CASRGPDPGNTIYF
.	TRBJ1-6	TRBV6-5	.	TGTGCCAGCAGTTACGGGGTCTCAGGAGATTCACCCCTCCACTTT	CASSYGVSGDSPLHF
.	TRBJ2-2	TRBV5-1	.	TGCACCAGCAGCTATAACAGGGACACCGGGGAGCTGTTTTTT	CTSSYNRDTGELFF
many	TRBJ2-7	TRBV7-2	.	TGTGCCAGCAGCCCCCGGGGTGGGAGCTACGAGCAGTACTTC	CASSPRGGSYEQYF